A selection of T cell receptor beta chains follows, all from one sample in a study of T cells in localized non-small cell lung cancer. Sequenced by immunoSEQ multiplex PCR; TCRdb stores in-frame clones only, minus some. Among fewer than 60,000 clones listed, about four fifths were seen once. This specimen was peripheral blood, taken before any cancer treatment. All receptors derive from a female donor at least 60 years old with stage II squamous cell lung carcinoma. The CDR3 runs from the conserved cysteine through the conserved F or W. The order of the fields is V gene, D gene, clone size, J gene, CDR3 DNA, CDR3 protein. D genes are given only for firm matches. Not all rows give a size; the values are once, few, many and, for expanded clones, a class.

>TRBV5-6|TRBD1|once|TRBJ2-3
TGTGCCAGCAGCTATTTATACAGGGGAGATACGCAGTATTTT
CASSYLYRGDTQYF
>TRBV6-1|TRBD1|-|TRBJ1-1
TGTGCCAGCTACCACGGACAGGCCCTGAACACTGAAGCTTTCTTT
CASYHGQALNTEAFF
>TRBV10-3|TRBD1|-|TRBJ2-2
TGTGCCATCAGTGAGAGGCAGGGGGTCACCGGGGAGCTGTTTTTT
CAISERQGVTGELFF
>TRBV9|-|-|TRBJ1-1
TGTGCCAGCAGCGCCTCACAGGGAGGAGGGACTGAAGCTTTCTTT
CASSASQGGGTEAFF
>TRBV4-1|TRBD1|-|TRBJ2-7
TGCGCCAGCAGCCAGGCCTCGGGACAGGCCTACGAGCAGTACTTC
CASSQASGQAYEQYF
>TRBV6-6|-|-|TRBJ2-1
TGTGCCAGCAGTCACCTATCCGGGATCTCCTACAATGAGCAGTTCTTC
CASSHLSGISYNEQFF
>TRBV6-5|-|-|TRBJ1-2
TGTGCCAGCAGTACGGGGGGTGGCTACACCTTC
CASSTGGGYTF
>TRBV6-5|-|-|TRBJ2-5
TGTGCCACCAAGCAGGGGGGGGAACAAGAGACCCAGTACTTC
CATKQGGEQETQYF
>TRBV7-9|-|-|TRBJ1-2
TGTGCCAGCAGCCATGAAGGGGGGGCGTCAGCTGGCTACACCTTC
CASSHEGGASAGYTF
>TRBV5-1|TRBD2|-|TRBJ2-5
TGCGCCAGCAGCATAGCGGGACAAAGAGCGGAGACCCAGTACTTC
CASSIAGQRAETQYF
>TRBV11-2|-|-|TRBJ2-1
TGTGCCAGCAGTTTACTTCTACAGGGAAATGAGCAGTTCTTC
CASSLLLQGNEQFF
>TRBV11-2|-|-|TRBJ1-5
TGTGCCAGCAGCTTAGATGGCAGGGTCAGGGGCAATCAGCCCCAGCATTTT
CASSLDGRVRGNQPQHF
>TRBV12-5|-|-|TRBJ2-7
TGTGCTAGTGGACAAAGTATCTTGCACGAGCAGTACTTC
CASGQSILHEQYF
>TRBV6-1|-|-|TRBJ1-5
TGTGCCAGCAGTGGGGGGGTCCTGAGCTTCAATCAGCCCCAGCATTTT
CASSGGVLSFNQPQHF
>TRBV7-2|-|-|TRBJ1-6
TGTGCCAGCAGCCCCGGACAGCCCGGGTACCATAATTCACCCCTCCACTTT
CASSPGQPGYHNSPLHF
>TRBV6-1|TRBD1|-|TRBJ2-2
TGTGCCAGCACCGTAGACAGGGGGACGGCCGGGGAGCTGTTTTTT
CASTVDRGTAGELFF
>TRBV5-1|-|-|TRBJ2-5
TGCGCCAGCAGACTTAGGACCGGAGGGGAGACCCAGTACTTC
CASRLRTGGETQYF
>TRBV4-2|-|-|TRBJ2-1
TGTGCCAGCAGCCAAGATTTCGGGCAGGCTTCTGAGCAGTTCTTC
CASSQDFGQASEQFF
>TRBV9|-|-|TRBJ1-2
TGTGCCAGCAGCGTAGCGGAAACAGGGCTCTATGGCTACACCTTC
CASSVAETGLYGYTF